This T cell receptor (beta chain) was observed in a study of blood T cell repertoires in COVID-19. The sample holds a few counts of this clone. Generated by immunoSEQ multiplex PCR, the TCRdb table keeps only in-frame clones and is missing some. The sample consists of 130,000 to 150,000 clones, about 83% of them appearing once. V lost 3 bases, J lost 4 bases, and 15 bases stayed unmatched. The length of the CDR3 is 17 residues. The germline V gene encodes CDR1 GTSNPN and CDR2 SVGIG (reference sequence). V gene TRBV30 combines with J gene TRBJ1-2; 9 bases match TRBD1. Source material: peripheral blood. The TCR sequence derives from a woman in her fifties or sixties with active or convalescent COVID-19. The CDR3 here is CAWSKKPGQGDGYGYTF. The CDR3, as DNA: TGTGCCTGGAGCAAAAAACCGGGACAGGGTGATGGCTATGGCTACACCTTC. The variable domain in full, completed from reference TRBV30 and TRBJ1-2, reads SQTIHQWPATLVQPVGSPLSLECTVEGTSNPNLYWYRQAAGRGLQLLFYSVGIGQISSEVPQNLSASRPQDRQFILSSKKLLLSDSGFYLCAWSKKPGQGDGYGYTFGSGTRLTVV.